The present T cell receptor beta chain was sequenced within a study of graft-versus-host responses after intestinal transplantation. Study summary: Induction using anti-thymocyte globulin, followed by tacrolimus and steroids for two to four years, was given to all recipients. Study-wide results and caveats: Allografts of patients with graft-donor T cell macrochimerism showed high graft-versus-host to host-versus-graft clone ratios. GvH clonotypes were identified within recipient marrow, with a subset emerging first in ileum or blood. The study associated peak circulating GvH clone levels with early post-transplant HvG declines.

As to this clone: Its target is not known.

Method: immunoSEQ multiplex PCR; TCRdb's copy keeps in-frame clones and lacks some. This sample has tens of thousands of clones, with about 90% found just once. There are 13 residues in the CDR3. Looked up from germline, CDR1 is MNHEY and CDR2 is SVGAGI. V lost 0 bases, J lost 9 bases, and 9 bases lay in between. The sequence derives from a human patient who received an intestinal transplant, so some T cells may come from the graft donor. This material consisted of PBMCs, taken nearly 670 days after intestinal transplant. This rearrangement joins TRBV6-5 to TRBJ2-1; D unresolved. Here the CDR3 DNA reads TGTGCCAGCAGTTACTCGACCAGTGGTGAGCAGTTCTTC. Protein sequence: CASSYSTSGEQFF.